This entry concerns a single T cell receptor (beta chain). Its antigen is as yet unknown. This specimen comes from a study of OX40 agonist ivuxolimab in advanced cancers. Study results and caveats: There was clonal expansion of CD4+ and CD8+ blood T cells by week 6 at 0.1 to 3.0 mg/kg.

Germline V gives CDR1 MNHEY, CDR2 SVGAGI. CDR3 size: 13 residues. Trimming removed 8 bases at V and 1 base at J, with 11 bases between. Clones were read by immunoSEQ multiplex PCR, and TCRdb kept only the in-frame ones, dropping some. The sample carries tens of thousands of clones, about 80% recorded once. Sequenced here: CD4+ or CD8+ T cells sorted from blood, sampled in a trial of the OX40 agonist ivuxolimab. This receptor was identified in an adult with an advanced solid tumor such as melanoma, head and neck, liver or kidney cancer. The chain couples TRBV6-5 to TRBJ1-2; D unresolved. CDR3 amino acids: CASSEWGNYGYTF. CDR3 coding DNA: TGTGCCAGCTCTGAGTGGGGTAACTATGGCTACACCTTC.